Below, 15 T cell receptor beta chains from the same sample are listed, as sequenced in a study of PD-1 blockade in classical Hodgkin lymphoma. Clones were sequenced by immunoSEQ multiplex PCR, and TCRdb holds only the in-frame ones, with some missing. The profile shows 110,000 or so clones, around 90% of them singletons. Sample time point: cycle 4 day 1 (C4D1), after less than 7 weeks of nivolumab. All patients experienced relapse after autologous stem cell transplantation, and brentuximab vedotin exposure was variable. Here the sequenced sample was peripheral blood mononuclear cells (PBMCs), taken before the fourth cycle of nivolumab. The receptors were sampled from a human donor with classical Hodgkin lymphoma.

This rearrangement joins TRBV29-1 to TRBJ1-1, with unresolved D. CDR3 size: 13 residues. V was trimmed by 2 bases and J by 0 bases, leaving 7 bases between them. Germline V gene sequence: CDR1 SQVTM, CDR2 ANQGSEA. The CDR3 bases are TGCAGCGTTGAAAGGGCCATGAACACTGAAGCTTTCTTT. It is translated as CSVERAMNTEAFF. The complete variable domain, with remaining parts taken from reference TRBV29-1 and TRBJ1-1, reads SAVISQKPSRDICQRGTSLTIQCQVDSQVTMMFWYRQQPGQSLTLIATANQGSEATYESGFVIDKFPISRPNLTFSTLTVSNMSPEDSSIYLCSVERAMNTEAFFGQGTRLTVV.

The J gene is TRBJ2-1, the V gene TRBV19; D gene unclear. The CDR3 is made up of 15 amino acids. Looked up from germline, CDR1 is LNHDA and CDR2 is SQIVND (reference sequence). Trimming cost V 1 base and J 4 bases, with 11 bases left between them. The CDR3 spells CASSIAPSRYNEQFF. For the CDR3, the DNA is TGTGCCAGTAGTATAGCCCCTAGTCGGTACAATGAGCAGTTCTTC. The whole variable domain, remainder taken from reference TRBV19 and TRBJ2-1, is DGGITQSPKYLFRKEGQNVTLSCEQNLNHDAMYWYRQDPGQGLRLIYYSQIVNDFQKGDIAEGYSVSREKKESFPLTVTSAQKNPTAFYLCASSIAPSRYNEQFFGPGTRLTVL.

The CDR3 DNA is TGCGCCAGCAGCCATGAGGCGGGAGCGGGCCCCGAGCAGTACTTC. Its protein product is CASSHEAGAGPEQYF. The chain is built from TRBV4-3 and TRBJ2-7; 7 bases agree with TRBD2. V was pared by 3 bases and J by 6 bases, with 11 bases of the junction left unmatched. The CDR3 covers 15 residues. Germline lookup yields CDR1 LGHNA and CDR2 YSLEER.

The chain is built from TRBV27 and TRBJ2-7; perhaps TRBD2 as D (9 bases). V was shortened by 3 bases and J by 9 bases, with 18 bases between the two germline ends. The CDR3 is 14 amino acids. Germline values: CDR1 MNHEY, CDR2 SMNVEV (reference sequence). The CDR3 region is CASSFGLAGQVQYF. CDR3 nucleotide sequence: TGTGCCAGCAGTTTTGGGCTAGCGGGACAGGTGCAGTACTTC.

J is TRBJ1-2 and V is TRBV14; D gene unclear. Trimming took 4 bases from V and 7 from J, leaving 13 bases between them. The germline gives CDR1 SGHDN, CDR2 FVKESK. The CDR3 is made up of 13 amino acids. DNA of the CDR3: TGTGCCAGCAGCCCGACTGTGACCCGTGGCTACACCTTC. It yields the protein CASSPTVTRGYTF.

The V gene is TRBV19, the J gene TRBJ2-1; 9 nucleotides line up with TRBD2. V shed 10 bases and J 4 bases; nucleotides not matched to a gene: 8. CDR3 length: 14 amino acids. Germline CDR1 LNHDA, CDR2 SQIVND (reference sequence). The CDR3 coding sequence is TGTGCCACGAGGGGGCGGGAGGGATACAATGAGCAGTTCTTC. Protein product: CATRGREGYNEQFF.

V and J are TRBV20-1 and TRBJ1-1; 7 bases are shared with TRBD1. The CDR3 runs to 11 residues. The V segment lost 6 bases and the J segment 8 bases; nucleotides outside the gene matches: 6. Germline V lookup: CDR1 DFQATT, CDR2 SNEGSKA (reference sequence). The CDR3 is CSAGRTGEAFF. In DNA form, the CDR3 reads TGCAGTGCGGGGAGGACAGGAGAAGCTTTCTTT.

The chain combines TRBV4-3 with TRBJ2-2, with TRBD2 as a possible D gene (5 bases). The CDR3 contains 15 residues. Between the trimmed V and J ends, which lost 7 bases and 2 bases, there was a span of 14 bases. Per the germline V gene, CDR1 is LGHNA and CDR2 is YSLEER. CDR3 sequence (DNA): TGCGCCAGCACCCCCGGGAAGATTAACACCGGGGAGCTGTTTTTT. Its translation: CASTPGKINTGELFF.

The V gene is TRBV7-6, the J gene TRBJ2-1; D remains unclear. The CDR3 has 17 amino acids. The ends were cut back, 3 bases at V and 5 bases at J, with 20 bases in the middle. Germline CDR1 and CDR2: SGHVS and FNYEAQ. The CDR3 sequence: CASSFDPAIPLNNEQFF. CDR3 DNA sequence: TGTGCCAGCAGCTTTGATCCAGCCATCCCCCTTAACAATGAGCAGTTCTTC.

The chain combines TRBV6-6 with TRBJ1-2, with D possibly TRBD1 on 5 matching bases. The ends were cut back, 5 bases at V and 4 bases at J, with 14 bases in the middle. The CDR3 sequence is 14 residues long. CDR1 is MNHNY, CDR2 SVGAGI, per germline (reference sequence). The CDR3 region has the DNA TGTGCCAGCAGTGGCGGGGAGGGACCCTATGGCTACACCTTC. It translates to CASSGGEGPYGYTF.

The chain carries TRBV7-2 and TRBJ1-2, with D unresolved. Germline CDR1 and CDR2: SGHTA and FQGNSA. CDR3 length equals 12 residues. Deletions cut 1 base from V and 6 bases from J, with 6 bases between. CDR3: CASSLGLDGYTF. The DNA for the CDR3 is TGTGCCAGCAGCTTAGGGTTGGATGGCTACACCTTC.

V usage is TRBV4-1 and J usage is TRBJ1-2; 8 nucleotides agree with TRBD1. Unmatched junction bases numbered 9, after V lost 4 bases and J lost 2 bases. CDR1 is MGHRA, CDR2 YSYEKL, per germline. CDR3 length: 16 amino acids. This CDR3 is CASSRNAGGANYGYTF. The DNA for the CDR3 is TGCGCCAGCAGCCGTAACGCAGGGGGCGCCAACTATGGCTACACCTTC.

The CDR3 DNA reads TGTGCCAGCAGCCAAAACCGGGGCAATGAGCAGTTCTTC. This gives the protein CASSQNRGNEQFF. V and J are TRBV16 and TRBJ2-1, with D tentatively TRBD2 (5 bases). Trimming removed 2 bases at V and 6 bases at J, with 8 bases between. CDR3 length: 13 amino acids. CDR1 is KGHSY and CDR2 is FQNENV in the germline V gene.

J is TRBJ1-1 and V is TRBV5-1; D is ambiguous. V lost 0 bases and J lost 4, with 13 bases in between. CDR1 is SGHRS, CDR2 YFSETQ, per germline. The CDR3 is 15 residues long. The CDR3: CASSLAYGRATEAFF. The CDR3 nucleotides are TGCGCCAGCAGCTTGGCCTATGGGAGGGCCACTGAAGCTTTCTTT.

The chain couples TRBV29-1 to TRBJ2-6, with D perhaps TRBD1 or TRBD2 (5 bases each). Germline CDR1 and CDR2: SQVTM and ANQGSEA. The CDR3 totals 17 residues. Trimming cost V 1 base and J 0 bases, with 13 bases left between them. CDR3 sequence reads: CSVEGGRVSSGANVLTF. In nucleotides, the CDR3 is TGCAGCGTTGAAGGGGGACGGGTTAGCTCTGGGGCCAACGTCCTGACTTTC. Using reference TRBV29-1 and TRBJ2-6 for the parts outside the CDR3, the full variable domain is SAVISQKPSRDICQRGTSLTIQCQVDSQVTMMFWYRQQPGQSLTLIATANQGSEATYESGFVIDKFPISRPNLTFSTLTVSNMSPEDSSIYLCSVEGGRVSSGANVLTFGAGSRLTVL.